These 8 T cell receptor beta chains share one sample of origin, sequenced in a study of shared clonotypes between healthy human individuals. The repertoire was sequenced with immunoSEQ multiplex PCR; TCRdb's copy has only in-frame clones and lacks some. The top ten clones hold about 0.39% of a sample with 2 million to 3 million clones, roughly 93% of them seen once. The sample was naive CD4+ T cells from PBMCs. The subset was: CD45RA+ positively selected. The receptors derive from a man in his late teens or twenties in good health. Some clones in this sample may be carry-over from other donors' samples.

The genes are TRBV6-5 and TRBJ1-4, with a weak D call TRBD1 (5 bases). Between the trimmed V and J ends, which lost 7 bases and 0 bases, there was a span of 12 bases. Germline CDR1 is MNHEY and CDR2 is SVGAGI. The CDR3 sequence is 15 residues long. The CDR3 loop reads CASTSLGATNEKLFF. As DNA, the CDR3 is TGTGCCAGCACCTCCCTGGGGGCAACTAATGAAAAACTGTTTTTT.

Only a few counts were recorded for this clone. The CDR3 DNA reads TGTGCCAGCAGTGGGACAGGGGTTAGCACTGAAGCTTTCTTT. It encodes CASSGTGVSTEAFF. The V gene is TRBV6-6, the J gene TRBJ1-1; 10 bases line up with TRBD1. V lost 5 bases to trimming and J lost 4 bases; unmatched junction nucleotides: 4. The CDR3 has 14 residues. CDR1 and CDR2 from the germline V gene are MNHNY and SVGAGI (reference sequence).

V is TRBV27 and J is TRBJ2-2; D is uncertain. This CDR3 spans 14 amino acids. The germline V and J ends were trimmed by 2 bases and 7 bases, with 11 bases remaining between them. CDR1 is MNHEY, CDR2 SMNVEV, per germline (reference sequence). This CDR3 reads CASSLPSRDGELFF. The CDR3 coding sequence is TGTGCCAGCAGTTTACCATCCAGAGACGGGGAGCTGTTTTTT.

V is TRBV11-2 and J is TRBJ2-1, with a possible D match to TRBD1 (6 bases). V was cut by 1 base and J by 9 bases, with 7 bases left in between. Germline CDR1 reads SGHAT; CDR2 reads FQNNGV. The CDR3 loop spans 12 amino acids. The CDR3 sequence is CASSLAGVEQFF. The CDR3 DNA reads TGTGCCAGCAGCTTAGCAGGGGTTGAGCAGTTCTTC. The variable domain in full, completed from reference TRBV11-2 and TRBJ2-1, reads EAGVAQSPRYKIIEKRQSVAFWCNPISGHATLYWYQQILGQGPKLLIQFQNNGVVDDSQLPKDRFSAERLKGVDSTLKIQPAKLEDSAVYLCASSLAGVEQFFGPGTRLTVL.

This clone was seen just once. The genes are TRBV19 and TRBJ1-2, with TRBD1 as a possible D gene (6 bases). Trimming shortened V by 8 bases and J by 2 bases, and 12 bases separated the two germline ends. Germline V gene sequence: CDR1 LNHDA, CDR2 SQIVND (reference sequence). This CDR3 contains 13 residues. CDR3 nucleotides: TGTGCCAGTCAACAGGGAAGAAACTATGGCTACACCTTC. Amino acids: CASQQGRNYGYTF.

DNA for the CDR3: TGCGCCAGCAGTGAGCCGGGACGGCTATACAATGAGCAGTTCTTC. Protein sequence: CASSEPGRLYNEQFF. This rearrangement joins TRBV10-1 to TRBJ2-1; D tentatively fits TRBD1 or TRBD2 (5 bases each). CDR1 and CDR2 (germline): WNHNN, SYGVQD (reference sequence). V was trimmed by 2 bases and J by 4 bases, leaving 12 bases between them. CDR3 size: 15 residues.

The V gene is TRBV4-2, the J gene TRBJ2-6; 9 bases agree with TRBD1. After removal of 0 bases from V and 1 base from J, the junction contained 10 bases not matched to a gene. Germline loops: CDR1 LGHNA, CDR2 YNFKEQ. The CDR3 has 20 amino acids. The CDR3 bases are TGTGCCAGCAGCCAAGATCCAGCGGGACAGGGAAAATCTGGGGCCAACGTCCTGACTTTC. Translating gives CASSQDPAGQGKSGANVLTF.

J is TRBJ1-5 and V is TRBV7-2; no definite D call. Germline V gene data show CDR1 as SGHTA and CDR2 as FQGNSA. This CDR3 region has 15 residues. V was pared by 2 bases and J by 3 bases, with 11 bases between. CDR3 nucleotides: TGTGCCAGCAGCTTATTGAACGGACCCAATCAGCCCCAGCATTTT. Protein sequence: CASSLLNGPNQPQHF.